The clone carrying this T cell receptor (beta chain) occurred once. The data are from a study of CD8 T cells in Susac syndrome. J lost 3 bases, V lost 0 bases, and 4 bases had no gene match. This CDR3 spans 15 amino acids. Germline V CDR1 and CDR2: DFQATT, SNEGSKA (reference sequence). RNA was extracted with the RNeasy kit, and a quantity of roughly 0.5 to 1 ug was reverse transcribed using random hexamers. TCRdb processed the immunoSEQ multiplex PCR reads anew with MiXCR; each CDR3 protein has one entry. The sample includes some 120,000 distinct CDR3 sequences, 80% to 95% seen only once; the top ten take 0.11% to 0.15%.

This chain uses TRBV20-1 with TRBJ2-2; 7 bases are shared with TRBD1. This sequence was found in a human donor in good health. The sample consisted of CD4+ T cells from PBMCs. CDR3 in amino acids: CSARDLQGDTGELFF. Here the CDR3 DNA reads TGCAGTGCTAGAGATCTTCAGGGGGACACCGGGGAGCTGTTTTTT.